These 12 T cell receptor beta chains originate from one sample sequenced in a study of shared clonotypes between healthy human individuals. TCRdb's copy holds only in-frame clones and misses some; the assay was immunoSEQ multiplex PCR. The profile shows more than 2,000,000 clones, around 94% of them singletons. Sequenced sample: naive CD4+ T cells sorted from blood. Subset reported: CD45RA+ positively selected. All receptors come from a man younger than 35 in good health.

The rearrangement uses TRBV10-3 and TRBJ1-1; 7 bases line up with TRBD1. Losses at the gene ends were 6 bases for V and 1 base for J; bases not matched to a gene: 2. This CDR3 comprises 13 residues. Germline lookup yields CDR1 ENHRY and CDR2 SYGVKD. The CDR3 region is CAIRGQTNTEAFF. CDR3 bases: TGTGCCATCAGGGGACAGACGAACACTGAAGCTTTCTTT.

The genes are TRBV7-6 and TRBJ2-6; D is uncertain. The CDR3 contains 17 residues. The V end lost 1 base, the J end lost 0 bases, and 10 bases lay between the germline ends. The V gene's germline CDR1 is SGHVS and CDR2 FNYEAQ. CDR3 loop: CASSLGTSISGANVLTF. CDR3 sequence (DNA): TGTGCCAGCAGCTTAGGGACCTCAATCTCTGGGGCCAACGTCCTGACTTTC.

The rearrangement uses TRBV18 and TRBJ1-5; the D is unclear. Germline V lookup: CDR1 KGHSH, CDR2 LQKENI. This CDR3 spans 16 amino acids. V was trimmed by 1 base and J by 0 bases, leaving 10 bases between them. The CDR3 region has the DNA TGTGCCAGCTCACCACAGGCCAGCTATAGCAATCAGCCCCAGCATTTT. This encodes CASSPQASYSNQPQHF.

Written as DNA, the CDR3 is TGTGCCATCAGAAAGAACAGGGACGCCACTGAAGCTTTCTTT. This codes for CAIRKNRDATEAFF. The chain couples TRBV10-3 to TRBJ1-1; D might be TRBD1 (6 bases). This CDR3 contains 14 residues. Germline V gene lookup returns CDR1 ENHRY and CDR2 SYGVKD. V was shortened by 6 bases and J by 4 bases, with 15 bases between the two germline ends.

The CDR3 is CASRRTEINEKLFF. The CDR3 DNA sequence: TGCGCCAGTAGAAGAACAGAGATTAATGAAAAACTGTTTTTT. This chain joins TRBV5-1 and TRBJ1-4; D gene ambiguous. The germline V and J ends were trimmed by 8 bases and 4 bases, with 15 bases remaining between them. CDR1 SGHRS and CDR2 YFSETQ come from the germline V gene. The CDR3 loop spans 14 amino acids.

This chain uses TRBV15 with TRBJ2-1; D remains unclear. The CDR3 sequence is 16 residues long. Trimming shortened V by 0 bases and J by 7 bases, and 16 bases separated the two germline ends. The V gene's germline CDR1 is LNHNV and CDR2 YYDKDF (reference sequence). CDR3 amino acids: CATSREGYGPNNEQFF. The CDR3 DNA follows: TGTGCCACCAGCAGAGAGGGGTACGGGCCGAATAATGAGCAGTTCTTC.

This chain links TRBV30 with TRBJ1-6, with a tentative D call TRBD1 (5 bases). The CDR3 runs to 14 residues. Germline V lookup: CDR1 GTSNPN, CDR2 SVGIG (reference sequence). V dropped 3 bases and J dropped 5 bases, with 11 bases sitting between them. Here the CDR3 reads CAWRSLRDNSPLHF. The CDR3 DNA reads TGTGCCTGGAGGTCTCTCAGGGATAATTCACCCCTCCACTTT. The full variable domain, its missing parts supplied by reference TRBV30 and TRBJ1-6, is SQTIHQWPATLVQPVGSPLSLECTVEGTSNPNLYWYRQAAGRGLQLLFYSVGIGQISSEVPQNLSASRPQDRQFILSSKKLLLSDSGFYLCAWRSLRDNSPLHFGNGTRLTVT.

The gene calls are TRBV27 and TRBJ2-7; D unclear. V dropped 5 bases and J dropped 2 bases, with 10 bases sitting between them. The CDR3 length is 13 residues. Germline CDR1 MNHEY, CDR2 SMNVEV (reference sequence). CDR3 protein: CASSLKAPYEQYF. CDR3 bases: TGTGCCAGCAGTCTGAAAGCACCCTACGAGCAGTACTTC.

The rearrangement uses TRBV6-1 and TRBJ2-6; the D is unclear. Germline lookup yields CDR1 MNHNS and CDR2 SASEGT. The CDR3 covers 15 residues. V was trimmed by 1 base and J by 4 bases, leaving 8 bases between them. DNA of the CDR3: TGTGCCAGCAGTGAAGTGGGGAAAGGGGCCAACGTCCTGACTTTC. Protein sequence: CASSEVGKGANVLTF.

This clone was seen just once. The gene calls are TRBV2 and TRBJ2-7, with TRBD2 matching 11 bases. The germline V gene encodes CDR1 SNHLY and CDR2 FYNNEI. V shed 8 bases, J shed 4 bases, and the junction held 4 bases outside the gene matches. This CDR3 comprises 13 residues. This CDR3 reads CASSLAGGYEQYF. The CDR3 DNA follows: TGTGCCAGCTCCCTAGCGGGGGGTTACGAGCAGTACTTC. Supplemented by reference TRBV2 and TRBJ2-7, the full variable domain reads EPEVTQTPSHQVTQMGQEVILRCVPISNHLYFYWYRQILGQKVEFLVSFYNNEISEKSEIFDDQFSVERPDGSNFTLKIRSTKLEDSAMYFCASSLAGGYEQYFGPGTRLTVT.

This chain joins TRBV19 and TRBJ2-7; possibly TRBD2 for D (5 bases). The CDR3 sequence is 14 residues long. The V gene's germline CDR1 is LNHDA and CDR2 SQIVND (reference sequence). Trimming removed 1 base at V and 3 bases at J, with 10 bases between. CDR3 sequence reads: CASSIGPGNYEQYF. The CDR3, as DNA: TGTGCCAGTAGTATAGGGCCGGGGAACTACGAGCAGTACTTC.

The chain carries TRBV9 and TRBJ2-3, with D tentatively TRBD2 (6 bases). CDR3 length: 14 residues. Germline-derived CDR1 and CDR2 are SGDLS and YYNGEE. V shed 2 bases and J shed 5 bases, with 12 bases lying between them. The CDR3 reads CASSVRDSLDTQYF. Written as DNA, the CDR3 is TGTGCCAGCAGCGTCCGGGACTCCCTAGATACGCAGTATTTT.